A single sample is the source of the 6 T cell receptor beta chains below, sequenced in a study of Graves' ophthalmopathy and Graves' hyperthyroidism. RNA transcripts provided the template for amplifying TCR beta CDR3 regions. First-round RT-PCR employed HTBI primers, with a second-round multiplex PCR after it. TCRdb redid the calling of the multiplex PCR reads with MiXCR, one entry per CDR3 protein. The sample consists of 600,000 to 950,000 distinct CDR3 sequences, around 40% of them appearing once. The sequenced material came from peripheral blood. The source of these receptors is an adult man with Graves' ophthalmopathy.

This clonotype has more than one count but fewer than ten. The chain carries TRBV6-6 and TRBJ1-2; D call uncertain. The CDR3 extends over 13 amino acids. Germline CDR1 MNHNY, CDR2 SVGAGI (reference sequence). V lost 5 bases and J lost 0, with 7 bases in between. CDR3 in amino acids: CASSDDANYGYTF. In DNA form, the CDR3 reads TGTGCCAGCAGTGACGACGCTAACTATGGCTACACCTTC.

As for this clonotype: The junction shows a germline mismatch at one end, possibly a read error. The chain carries TRBV24-1 and TRBJ1-5; the D gene is possibly TRBD1 (5 bases). Germline CDR1 is KGHDR and CDR2 is SFDVKD. The CDR3 is 16 amino acids. The CDR3 loop is CASSLSWGDGNQPQHF. The CDR3 nucleotides are TGTGCCAGCAGTTTATCTTGGGGCGATGGCAATCAGCCCCAGCATTTT.

The chain links TRBV9 to TRBJ2-7, with D perhaps matching TRBD1 or TRBD2 (7 bases each). Germline CDR1 SGDLS, CDR2 YYNGEE. The CDR3 sequence is 13 residues long. Trimming pared 9 bases from V and 7 bases from J, leaving 20 bases between. The CDR3 sequence: CATQGGGTGEQYF. The CDR3 DNA reads as TGTGCCACCCAGGGGGGGGGGACGGGGGAGCAGTACTTC.

The chain uses TRBV20-1 and TRBJ1-3, with D uncertain. There are 13 residues in the CDR3. CDR1 is DFQATT, CDR2 SNEGSKA, per germline (reference sequence). V was cut by 5 bases and J by 0 bases, with 8 bases left in between. CDR3 nucleotide sequence: TGCAGTGCTCCTGAACGCTCTGGAAACACCATATATTTT. The encoded protein is CSAPERSGNTIYF.

This rearrangement joins TRBV7-2 to TRBJ2-1; D may be TRBD1 (6 bases). This CDR3 is 16 amino acids long. The V gene's germline CDR1 is SGHTA and CDR2 FQGNSA. The germline V and J ends were trimmed by 5 bases and 3 bases, with 17 bases remaining between them. The CDR3: CASSVSPGTSYNEQFF. The CDR3 coding sequence is TGTGCCAGCAGCGTTAGCCCCGGGACAAGCTACAATGAGCAGTTCTTC.

The chain has TRBV2 and TRBJ2-5; weak D call: TRBD1 (6 bases). The CDR3 totals 13 residues. CDR1 and CDR2 from the germline V gene are SNHLY and FYNNEI. V was pared by 10 bases and J by 11 bases, with 23 bases between. DNA of the CDR3: TGTGCCACAAGCGAGGGGGTGGCGAGTGAGCAGTACTTC. Protein sequence: CATSEGVASEQYF.